These 15 T cell receptor beta chains originate from one sample sequenced in a study of radiotherapy plus CTLA-4 blockade in lung cancer. Data came from immunoSEQ multiplex PCR; TCRdb stores just in-frame clones and leaves some out. The sample holds some 45,000 clones, around 77% seen once. The sequencing used peripheral blood, collected from a patient treated with radiotherapy plus ipilimumab. Every receptor here comes from a human donor with non-small cell lung cancer who had stable disease on radiotherapy plus ipilimumab.

This clone was picked up a small number of times. The J gene is TRBJ2-1, the V gene TRBV5-1, with 8 bases identical to TRBD2. V was pared by 6 bases and J by 6 bases, with 11 bases of the junction left unmatched. CDR1 is SGHRS, CDR2 YFSETQ, per germline. CDR3 size: 15 residues. The CDR3 nucleotides are TGCGCCAGCAACACGGATGCGGGGGGACTCAATGAGCAGTTCTTC. Translating it yields CASNTDAGGLNEQFF.

The V gene is TRBV27, the J gene TRBJ2-1; 10 positions agree with TRBD1. Germline V CDR1 and CDR2: MNHEY, SMNVEV (reference sequence). V dropped 7 bases and J dropped 8; count of bases not matched to a gene: 5. The CDR3 is 13 residues long. Written as DNA, the CDR3 is TGTGCCAGCACCCGGGACAGGGGATATGAGCAGTTCTTC. It specifies CASTRDRGYEQFF.

The chain employs TRBV27 and TRBJ2-6; D assignment may be TRBD1 or TRBD2 (5 bases each). The CDR3 spans 15 residues. Germline V gene data show CDR1 as MNHEY and CDR2 as SMNVEV (reference sequence). The germline V and J ends were trimmed by 3 bases and 0 bases, with 6 bases remaining between them. The CDR3 DNA reads as TGTGCCAGCAGTTTTGGGACCTCTGGGGCCAACGTCCTGACTTTC. Amino acids: CASSFGTSGANVLTF.

This clone was counted once. This rearrangement joins TRBV6-4 to TRBJ2-2, with TRBD1 identical over 8 bases. With V trimmed by 6 bases and J by 6 bases, 3 bases remained unmatched. The CDR3 contains 13 residues. Germline CDR1 reads MRHNA; CDR2 reads SNTAGT. The CDR3 is CASRATGAGELFF. As DNA, the CDR3 is TGTGCCAGCAGGGCGACAGGGGCCGGGGAGCTGTTTTTT.

This clone has more than one count but fewer than ten. V gene TRBV5-4 combines with J gene TRBJ1-6; D is unresolved. There are 14 residues in the CDR3. Germline loops: CDR1 SGHNT, CDR2 YYREEE (reference sequence). V lost 4 bases, J lost 2 bases, and 7 bases lay in between. As DNA, the CDR3 is TGTGCCAGCAGCCCTAGGGCCTATAATTCACCCCTCCACTTT. Translation: CASSPRAYNSPLHF.

The chain carries TRBV23-1 and TRBJ2-4, with D possibly being TRBD1 or TRBD2 (5 bases each). TRBV23-1 falls under the ORF class, with uncertain function. V gave up 9 bases and J gave up 1 base, with 16 bases separating them. CDR3 length: 15 amino acids. This CDR3 is CASRGSPGAKNIQYF. DNA for the CDR3: TGCGCCAGTCGGGGATCACCAGGGGCCAAAAACATTCAGTACTTC.

The genes are TRBV6-6 and TRBJ1-4; 8 nucleotides match TRBD1. V lost 5 bases, J lost 0 bases, and 5 bases stayed unmatched. CDR3 size: 16 residues. Germline-derived CDR1 and CDR2 are MNHNY and SVGAGI (reference sequence). CDR3 nucleotide sequence: TGTGCCAGCAGTCGGACAGGGATCCCAACTAATGAAAAACTGTTTTTT. The encoded protein is CASSRTGIPTNEKLFF.

The V gene is TRBV6-1, the J gene TRBJ2-3; 12 bases align to TRBD1. Germline V gives CDR1 MNHNS, CDR2 SASEGT. The CDR3 has 15 amino acids. V lost 10 bases, J lost 4 bases, and 9 bases stayed unmatched. Written as DNA, the CDR3 is TGTGCCACTACCCATGGGACAGGGGGCGCAGATACGCAGTATTTT. Translated, it gives CATTHGTGGADTQYF.

This clone was counted between two and nine times. The V gene is TRBV19, the J gene TRBJ2-7, with unresolved D. V was pared by 5 bases and J by 3 bases, with 11 bases between. CDR1 is LNHDA and CDR2 is SQIVND in the germline V gene (reference sequence). This CDR3 comprises 13 residues. The CDR3 bases are TGTGCCAGTAGTCCTTCGGACGGCTACGAGCAGTACTTC. It specifies CASSPSDGYEQYF.

The J gene is TRBJ1-1, the V gene TRBV5-4; tentatively, D is TRBD1 (6 bases). The ends were cut back, 3 bases at V and 4 bases at J, with 13 bases in the middle. The germline gives CDR1 SGHNT, CDR2 YYREEE (reference sequence). The CDR3 loop spans 14 amino acids. DNA for the CDR3: TGTGCCAGCAGCTCAATGGACAGTACCACTGAAGCTTTCTTT. Residues: CASSSMDSTTEAFF.

J is TRBJ1-2 and V is TRBV4-3, with TRBD1 identical over 7 bases. The CDR3 extends over 14 amino acids. Germline trimming cut 3 bases from V and 6 bases from J; bases unmatched to any gene: 7. Looked up from germline, CDR1 is LGHNA and CDR2 is YSLEER. This CDR3 is CASSHDREGDGYTF. CDR3 bases: TGCGCCAGCAGCCATGACAGGGAAGGTGATGGCTACACCTTC.

The CDR3 DNA follows: TGTGCCAGTAGTACCGGGACAGGTACCCAAGAGACCCAGTACTTC. This gives the protein CASSTGTGTQETQYF. This chain joins TRBV19 and TRBJ2-5, with 8 bases matching TRBD1. The CDR3 length is 15 residues. J gave up 1 base and V 4 bases, and 5 bases lay outside the gene matches. Germline loops: CDR1 LNHDA, CDR2 SQIVND (reference sequence).

CDR3: CASSARDRVNTEAFF. Written as DNA, the CDR3 is TGTGCCAGCAGTGCGCGGGACAGAGTGAACACTGAAGCTTTCTTT. The genes are TRBV28 and TRBJ1-1; 7 nucleotides align to TRBD1. J gave up 0 bases and V 5 bases, and 6 bases lay outside the gene matches. This CDR3 region has 15 residues. The germline V gene encodes CDR1 MDHEN and CDR2 SYDVKM.

The chain joins TRBV7-2 to TRBJ2-7, with 8 bases lining up with TRBD2. The CDR3 is made up of 21 amino acids. The junction had 22 bases not matched to a gene; V was cut back by 0 bases and J by 3 bases. Germline CDR1 is SGHTA and CDR2 is FQGNSA. The CDR3 nucleotides read TGTGCCAGCAGCTTAGCCCTCAGGGGCGGGGGGTTTCAAGCCCTCCGCTACGAGCAGTACTTC. It encodes CASSLALRGGGFQALRYEQYF. Full variable domain (outside the CDR3, taken from reference TRBV7-2 and TRBJ2-7): GAGVSQSPSNKVTEKGKDVELRCDPISGHTALYWYRQSLGQGLEFLIYFQGNSAPDKSGLPSDRFSAERTGGSVSTLTIQRTQQEDSAVYLCASSLALRGGGFQALRYEQYFGPGTRLTVT.

This clone is a singleton in its sample. J is TRBJ1-2 and V is TRBV5-1; TRBD1 matches at 7 bases. This CDR3 is built from 16 residues. Trimming removed 4 bases from V and 8 bases from J; junction bases left unmatched: 17. Germline CDR1 SGHRS, CDR2 YFSETQ. The CDR3 reads CASSPGTGDGQVGYTF. CDR3 sequence (DNA): TGCGCCAGCAGCCCCGGTACAGGGGACGGACAGGTCGGCTACACCTTC.